Listed below are T cell receptor beta chains from one sample, sequenced in a study of T cell repertoires in cytomegalovirus infection. No antigen is known for these receptors. TCRdb re-called the reads through MiXCR, storing one row per CDR3 protein. The repertoire holds tens of thousands of distinct CDR3 sequences, with approximately 20% as singletons. The material sequenced was PBMCs, sequenced either directly or after in vitro stimulation (not recorded which). These receptor sequences come from a human donor in good health (CMV status not recorded). Some clones in this sample may be carry-over from other donors' samples. Both conserved end residues are part of each CDR3. The D gene is left open where the match is weak. The listing skips clone size in some rows; elsewhere it reads once, few, many or a size class.

j_call,clone_size,v_call,d_call,cdr3_nt,cdr3_aa
TRBJ1-1,many,TRBV6-1,NA,TGTGCCAGCAGTAGGGTTATGAACACTGAAGCTTTCTTT,CASSRVMNTEAFF
TRBJ2-7,many,TRBV5-4,NA,TGTGCCAGCAGCTGGGCGGGATACGAGCAGTACTTC,CASSWAGYEQYF
TRBJ2-7,many,TRBV4-1,NA,TGCGCCAGCCGACCCAGCCCTGGGTCCCCCTCCTACGAGCAGTACTTC,CASRPSPGSPSYEQYF
TRBJ2-2,many,TRBV12-3/TRBV12-4,NA,TGTGCCAGCAGTTTCTTCCTACCAACCAGCGGGGAGCTGTTTTTT,CASSFFLPTSGELFF
TRBJ2-7,many,TRBV7-2,NA,TGTGCCAGCAGCTTGGATTTTTCCTCCTCCTACGAGCAGTACTTC,CASSLDFSSSYEQYF
TRBJ1-1,many,TRBV12-3/TRBV12-4,TRBD1,TGTGCCAGCAGTCCGGACGGGACAGGCAGCACTGAAGCTTTCTTT,CASSPDGTGSTEAFF
TRBJ1-1,few,TRBV6-2/TRBV6-3,TRBD1,TGTGCCAGCAGACCCTCGACAGGGGTGACTTTCTTT,CASRPSTGVTFF
TRBJ2-7,many,TRBV11-2,TRBD2,TGTGCCAGCAGTTATCCGGGACTAGGGATTTACGAGCAGTACTTC,CASSYPGLGIYEQYF
TRBJ2-7,NA,TRBV2,TRBD1,TGTGCCACCGACCGGGACAGGGATTACGAGCAGTACTTC,CATDRDRDYEQYF
TRBJ2-5,NA,TRBV20-1,TRBD2,TGCAGTGCTAGGGCGGGGGGCTGGGAGACCCAGTACTTC,CSARAGGWETQYF
TRBJ2-7,few,TRBV9,NA,TGTGCCAGCAGCGTAGATAGTATCGTAGGCGAGCAGTACTTC,CASSVDSIVGEQYF
TRBJ1-6,hyperexpanded,TRBV7-2,TRBD1,TGTGCCAGCAGCTTTAGCCAACCAGGGGGCAATTCTGGATCACCCCTCCACTTT,CASSFSQPGGNSGSPLHF
TRBJ2-5,NA,TRBV20-1,TRBD2,TGCAGTGCTAGACCGGGACTAGCGGGTGAGACCCAGTACTTC,CSARPGLAGETQYF
TRBJ2-3,many,TRBV12-3/TRBV12-4,TRBD2,TGTGCCAGCAGTTCGATAGGTTTGGCGGGAGCAGGAGATACGCAGTATTTT,CASSSIGLAGAGDTQYF
TRBJ1-5,many,TRBV7-2,NA,TGTGCCAGCAGCCGGGAAGGGCGAGGACAGCCCCAGCATTTT,CASSREGRGQPQHF
TRBJ2-4,NA,TRBV7-2,NA,TGTGCCAGCAGCTTGATCGGCAAAAACATTCAGTACTTC,CASSLIGKNIQYF
TRBJ1-4,few,TRBV29-1,NA,TGCAGCGTTGAAGATACGGGGCGGCGGGAAAAACTGTTTTTT,CSVEDTGRREKLFF
TRBJ2-6,NA,TRBV7-2,NA,TGTGCAGTCCCATCCGGGGGCGCTGAAGCCGGGGCCAACGTCCTGACTTTC,CAVPSGGAEAGANVLTF
TRBJ1-1,many,TRBV7-8,NA,TGTGCCAGCAGCTTACGCCTTTTTGGGGACGAAGCTTTCTTT,CASSLRLFGDEAFF
TRBJ2-7,few,TRBV5-4,NA,TGTGCCAGCAGCTCGGGACGGTTGGCCTACGAGCAGTACTTC,CASSSGRLAYEQYF
TRBJ2-2,many,TRBV12-3/TRBV12-4,TRBD2,TGTGCCAGCAGTCGCGGGGGGATTCCCGGGGAGCTGTTTTTT,CASSRGGIPGELFF
TRBJ2-7,many,TRBV7-2,NA,TGTGCCAGCAGCTTAGGGAGGGGGGCGGGTTACGAGCAGTACTTC,CASSLGRGAGYEQYF
TRBJ2-3,few,TRBV19,TRBD1,TGTGCCAGTAGCCCCAGAGAGGGGGCCACAGATACGCAGTATTTT,CASSPREGATDTQYF
TRBJ1-5,many,TRBV11-2,NA,TGTGCCAGCAGCTTAGGAGACATAGGGAATCAGCCCCAGCATTTT,CASSLGDIGNQPQHF
TRBJ1-5,NA,TRBV2,TRBD1,TGTGCCAGCAGTAGGACAGGGGTAGATCAGCCCCAGCATTTT,CASSRTGVDQPQHF
TRBJ1-5,NA,TRBV7-2,NA,TGTGCCAGCAGCGAGACGGGGGGCAATCGGCCCCAGCATTTT,CASSETGGNRPQHF
TRBJ2-3,many,TRBV7-2,NA,TGTGCCAGCAGCTCAAGGCCTAGCACAGATACGCAGTATTTT,CASSSRPSTDTQYF
TRBJ2-3,NA,TRBV10-3,TRBD2,TGTGCCATCAGTGGGTCCGCGGGAGTCAGCACAGATACGCAGTATTTT,CAISGSAGVSTDTQYF
TRBJ1-1,few,TRBV9,NA,TGTGCCAGCAGCGCAGAGGCCGGGCGAGTGAACACTGAAGCTTTCTTT,CASSAEAGRVNTEAFF
TRBJ2-7,few,TRBV6-1,TRBD2,TGTGCCAGCATCCTAGCGGGGGGATTGTACGAGCAGTACTTC,CASILAGGLYEQYF
TRBJ2-1,many,TRBV15,NA,TGTGCCACCAGCAGAGATAAAGGGACTCCACACAATGAGCAGTTCTTC,CATSRDKGTPHNEQFF
TRBJ2-3,many,TRBV28,NA,TGTGCCAGCAGTTTCCAGGACGGGAAGGGCGGTGATACGCAGTATTTT,CASSFQDGKGGDTQYF
TRBJ1-1,many,TRBV27,TRBD1,TGTGCCAGCAGTTTTGGACAGGGAGGTACTGAAGCTTTCTTT,CASSFGQGGTEAFF
TRBJ1-1,few,TRBV2,NA,TGTGCCACCACAGAGAACACTGAAGCTTTCTTT,CATTENTEAFF
TRBJ2-7,many,TRBV5-5,NA,TGTGCCAGCAGCAGGAGGGCGAGCTCCTACGAGCAGTACTTC,CASSRRASSYEQYF
TRBJ1-1,many,TRBV7-2,NA,TGTGCCAGCAGCTCAGACAGAGGCAGCGACACTGAAGCTTTCTTT,CASSSDRGSDTEAFF
TRBJ2-3,NA,TRBV6-5,NA,TGTGCCAGCAGAAGGCCTAGCACAGATACGCAGTATTTT,CASRRPSTDTQYF
TRBJ1-6,many,TRBV2,NA,TGTGCCGCACAGTGGGTCGGGAGTTCACCCCTCCACTTT,CAAQWVGSSPLHF
TRBJ1-4,NA,TRBV30,NA,TGTGCCTGGAGCAGGACAGATCATGAAAAACTGTTTTTT,CAWSRTDHEKLFF
TRBJ1-1,NA,TRBV12-3/TRBV12-4,NA,TGTGCCAGCGCGGCAGGTGCGAACACTGAAGCTTTCTTT,CASAAGANTEAFF
TRBJ2-1,many,TRBV7-6,NA,TGTGCCAGCAGCCCCCGGCGGAGGGGATCTAACAATGAGCAGTTCTTC,CASSPRRRGSNNEQFF
TRBJ1-1,many,TRBV7-2,NA,TGTGCCAGCAGCTTGACCGGAGGGGACACTGAAGCTTTCTTT,CASSLTGGDTEAFF
TRBJ2-1,few,TRBV25-1,NA,TGTGCCAGCAGTGAATTAGGTAGTTTGGAGCAGTTCTTC,CASSELGSLEQFF
TRBJ1-2,many,TRBV7-2,TRBD1,TGTGCCAGCAGCTTAGCAGGGGGCGCGAGTGGCTACACCTTC,CASSLAGGASGYTF
TRBJ2-1,NA,TRBV12-3/TRBV12-4,NA,TGTGCCAGCAGTCCCCACGGCTGGACTGAGCAGTTCTTC,CASSPHGWTEQFF
TRBJ2-7,many,TRBV20-1,NA,TGCAGTGCTAGACAGGGGGGGGACGAGCAGTACTTC,CSARQGGDEQYF
TRBJ2-5,NA,TRBV20-1,NA,TGCAGTGCTCAAGACCAAGAGACCCAGTACTTC,CSAQDQETQYF
TRBJ2-7,few,TRBV20-1,TRBD1,TGCAGTGGACAGGGGGATAACTACGAGCAGTACTTC,CSGQGDNYEQYF
TRBJ1-2,many,TRBV7-2,NA,TGTGCCAGCAGCCCACAGACAGCCAGCTATGGCTACACCTTC,CASSPQTASYGYTF
TRBJ2-1,many,TRBV7-9,NA,TGTGCCAGCAGCTGGGGGAGTGACAATGAGCAGTTCTTC,CASSWGSDNEQFF
TRBJ2-5,NA,TRBV29-1,TRBD2,TGCAGCGTTGAAGATCAGAGGACTAGCGGGACGGAGACCCAGTACTTC,CSVEDQRTSGTETQYF
TRBJ2-1,few,TRBV3-1,TRBD2,TGTGCCAGCAGCTCTCGGACTAGCGGGATTATCGATGAGCAGTTCTTC,CASSSRTSGIIDEQFF
TRBJ1-6,many,TRBV6-6,TRBD1,TGTGCCAGCAGTTACTCTAGGCAGGGGGCAGATCCCCTCCACTTT,CASSYSRQGADPLHF
TRBJ1-6,few,TRBV7-2,TRBD1,TGTGCCAGCAGCTTGTTCGGACAGGGGACAGGATCACCCCTCCACTTT,CASSLFGQGTGSPLHF
TRBJ2-5,NA,TRBV15,NA,TGTGCCACCAGCAGGAGTAGGAGAGGGGAGACCCAGTACTTC,CATSRSRRGETQYF
TRBJ2-7,many,TRBV6-2/TRBV6-3,TRBD2,TGTGCCAGCAGCTCCGGGACTACCTCCTACGAGCAGTACTTC,CASSSGTTSYEQYF
TRBJ2-7,NA,TRBV19,NA,TGTGCCAGTAGTTCCAACTTGAACGAGCAGTACTTC,CASSSNLNEQYF
TRBJ2-3,NA,TRBV2,NA,TGTGCCAGCAGCGGCCCCGGGCCCCCCGCAGATACGCAGTATTTT,CASSGPGPPADTQYF